One and the same sample provided the 11 T cell receptor beta chains below, sequenced in a study of cytomegalovirus exposure and HLA in healthy donors. PCR involved 60 Vbeta and 13 Jbeta primers. Some clones are missing from TCRdb's copy, which holds only in-frame ones; the method was immunoSEQ multiplex PCR. This sample has about 79,000 clones; 74% occur once, and the top ten carry approximately 9%. The sample comprised PBMCs. The receptors originated from a man aged 35-49 years in good health and CMV-seropositive.

This chain uses TRBV2 with TRBJ1-1; D is unclear. Germline CDR1 is SNHLY and CDR2 is FYNNEI. Trimming pared 11 bases from V and 5 bases from J, leaving 21 bases between. The length of the CDR3 is 14 residues. CDR3 sequence (DNA): TGTGCCGAGGCGGGTTGGGAAACTACGACTGAAGCTTTCTTT. Its translation is CAEAGWETTTEAFF.

The chain employs TRBV7-8 and TRBJ2-5, with 9 bases matching TRBD2. Germline-derived CDR1 and CDR2 are SGHVS and FQNEAQ. Unmatched junction bases numbered 9, after V lost 5 bases and J lost 2 bases. CDR3 length: 16 residues. The CDR3 region has the DNA TGTGCCAGCAGCCCTCCCTTGCGGGAGGGACAAGAGACCCAGTACTTC. Its translation is CASSPPLREGQETQYF.

This CDR3 reads CASSYRDRYEQYF. CDR3 nucleotide sequence: TGTGCCAGCAGTTACAGGGATCGGTACGAGCAGTACTTC. The V gene is TRBV27, the J gene TRBJ2-7, with a possible D match to TRBD1 (6 bases). This CDR3 is 13 amino acids long. The germline V gene has CDR1 MNHEY and CDR2 SMNVEV (reference sequence). Trimming removed 4 bases from V and 4 bases from J, with 11 bases in between.

This chain uses TRBV27 with TRBJ2-3; D may be TRBD1 (5 bases). V gave up 0 bases and J gave up 1 base, with 8 bases separating them. Germline V gene data show CDR1 as MNHEY and CDR2 as SMNVEV (reference sequence). The CDR3 consists of 15 residues. CDR3 nucleotides: TGTGCCAGCAGTTTATCGGCCAGGGGCACAGATACGCAGTATTTT. Its translation: CASSLSARGTDTQYF.

V usage is TRBV29-1 and J usage is TRBJ2-7, with 9 bases lining up with TRBD2. The junction had 11 bases not matched to a gene; V was cut back by 7 bases and J by 7 bases. Germline values: CDR1 SQVTM, CDR2 ANQGSEA. CDR3 length equals 13 residues. As DNA, the CDR3 is TGCAGCGCGGGTTTAGCGGGAGTTGGAGAGCAGTACTTC. Translated, it gives CSAGLAGVGEQYF.

The chain has TRBV5-6 and TRBJ2-5, with a possible D match to TRBD1 (5 bases). The CDR3 totals 15 residues. The V gene's germline CDR1 is SGHDT and CDR2 YYEEEE. V lost 4 bases and J lost 1, with 14 bases in between. This chain's CDR3 is CASSPRRTIQETQYF. The DNA of the CDR3 is TGTGCCAGCAGCCCACGGCGGACAATCCAAGAGACCCAGTACTTC.

This rearrangement joins TRBV9 to TRBJ1-1, with 9 nucleotides matching TRBD1. The CDR3 spans 14 residues. V lost 4 bases to trimming and J lost 5 bases; unmatched junction nucleotides: 6. The germline CDR1 and CDR2 sequences are SGDLS and YYNGEE. In nucleotides, the CDR3 is TGTGCCAGCAGCTTCTCGGACAGGGGTACTGAAGCTTTCTTT. Amino acids: CASSFSDRGTEAFF.

This clone appeared a single time. The genes are TRBV10-1 and TRBJ1-1; 7 bases match TRBD1. CDR3 length: 13 residues. The germline gives CDR1 WNHNN, CDR2 SYGVQD (reference sequence). J was trimmed by 8 bases and V by 0 bases; bases with no gene match: 3. The CDR3 loop is CASSESGTAEAFF. CDR3 nucleotide sequence: TGCGCCAGCAGTGAGTCGGGGACAGCCGAAGCTTTCTTT.

This CDR3 is CAISDPGLAGGTNEQFF. The CDR3 nucleotides read TGTGCCATCAGTGACCCGGGACTAGCGGGAGGGACCAATGAGCAGTTCTTC. The V call is TRBV10-3, the J call TRBJ2-1; TRBD2 matches 16 bases. V gave up 3 bases and J gave up 6 bases; unmatched junction bases: 5. The CDR3 has 17 residues. Germline CDR1 is ENHRY and CDR2 is SYGVKD.

This clone was observed once. The chain carries TRBV19 and TRBJ2-7; TRBD2 agrees at 7 bases. The CDR3 length is 14 residues. After removal of 4 bases from V and 1 base from J, the junction contained 4 bases not matched to a gene. Germline CDR1 LNHDA, CDR2 SQIVND (reference sequence). The CDR3 coding sequence is TGTGCCAGTAGTACCGGACTAGGATCCTACGAGCAGTACTTC. Amino acids: CASSTGLGSYEQYF.

The rearrangement joins TRBV7-9 to TRBJ1-1, with 8 bases lining up with TRBD1. Germline values: CDR1 SEHNR, CDR2 FQNEAQ (reference sequence). The CDR3 is made up of 14 amino acids. Losses at the gene ends were 1 base for V and 6 bases for J; bases not matched to a gene: 4. The DNA of the CDR3 is TGTGCCAGCAGCTTAGGACAGGGGATGTCTGAAGCTTTCTTT. Translation: CASSLGQGMSEAFF.